A few counts support the clone carrying this T cell receptor (beta chain). Its antigen is currently unknown. The V gene's germline CDR1 is DFQATT and CDR2 SNEGSKA (reference sequence). Trimming cost V 5 bases and J 2 bases, with 12 bases left between them. There are 13 residues in the CDR3. This record comes from a study of human T cells and chemical hapten exposure. Study-level background: Patients had diphenylcyclopropenone applied to the scalp weekly throughout the approximately 24-week study. After 6 days, upper back 0.01% DPC patch tests were scored.

One entry per CDR3 protein, called by TCRdb with MiXCR from the RACE reads. The sample has 150,000 to 200,000 distinct CDR3 sequences; around 30% are singletons. The study, taken as a whole, reports: It was expanded TCRs that formed significantly more large CDR3 similarity clusters than controls did.

Time point defined: pre-sensitization, week 0. Treatment meaning: therapeutic diphenylcyclopropenone sensitization with weekly scalp DPC. Whole blood, unfractionated, served as the material for total RNA extraction. The rearrangement joins TRBV20-1 to TRBJ2-5; D not certain. The input for sequencing was whole blood, taken in connection with sensitization to the hapten diphenylcyclopropenone (DPC). This receptor was taken from a woman in her thirties with alopecia areata. Some clones in this sample may be carry-over from other donors' samples. The DNA for the CDR3 is TGCAGTGCTCGGAAATCTGTACAAGAGACCCAGTACTTC. It translates to CSARKSVQETQYF.